These 23 T cell receptor beta chains were all obtained from the same sample, sequenced in a study of OX40 agonist ivuxolimab in advanced cancers. Some clones are missing from TCRdb's copy, which holds only in-frame ones; the method was immunoSEQ multiplex PCR. Here the sample spans fewer than 85,000 clones, roughly 78% being singletons. The sample in question was CD4+ or CD8+ T cells sorted from blood, obtained in a trial of the OX40 agonist ivuxolimab. Every receptor here comes from an adult with an advanced solid tumor such as melanoma, head and neck, liver or kidney cancer.

The chain joins TRBV15 to TRBJ1-5; 9 bases match TRBD1. Germline V CDR1 and CDR2: LNHNV, YYDKDF (reference sequence). The J segment lost 2 bases and the V segment lost 8 bases, leaving 7 bases of the junction unmatched. CDR3 size: 15 residues. DNA for the CDR3: TGTGCCACCCTACTCCGGACAGGGGGCAATCAGCCCCAGCATTTT. Translated: CATLLRTGGNQPQHF.

This clone is a singleton in its sample. J is TRBJ2-2 and V is TRBV7-9; a possible D gene is TRBD2 (6 bases). The CDR3 is 15 residues long. Germline CDR1 SEHNR, CDR2 FQNEAQ (reference sequence). Trimming pared 5 bases from V and 2 bases from J, leaving 12 bases between. The CDR3 is CASSGRDSNTGELFF. For the CDR3, the DNA is TGTGCCAGCAGCGGACGGGACTCCAACACCGGGGAGCTGTTTTTT.

V gene TRBV10-2 combines with J gene TRBJ2-2; D unresolved. The CDR3 spans 12 residues. The germline V gene encodes CDR1 WSHSY and CDR2 SAAADI. Trimming shortened V by 0 bases and J by 7 bases, and 3 bases separated the two germline ends. This CDR3 is CASSESYGELFF. CDR3 bases: TGCGCCAGCAGTGAGTCCTACGGGGAGCTGTTTTTT.

The rearrangement joins TRBV7-2 to TRBJ1-2, with TRBD1 identical over 9 bases. J was trimmed by 12 bases and V by 3 bases; bases with no gene match: 8. Germline V lookup: CDR1 SGHTA, CDR2 FQGNSA. The CDR3 covers 13 residues. CDR3 residues: CASSLGQGSIHTF. CDR3 sequence (DNA): TGTGCCAGCAGCTTGGGACAGGGTAGTATTCACACCTTC.

The rearrangement joins TRBV5-1 to TRBJ2-3; TRBD2 matches 11 bases. CDR1 is SGHRS and CDR2 is YFSETQ in the germline V gene. J was trimmed by 4 bases and V by 4 bases; bases with no gene match: 8. The CDR3 has 16 amino acids. The CDR3 bases are TGCGCCAGCAGCCTTCCTAGCGGGAGGCGCGCAGATACGCAGTATTTT. Its protein product is CASSLPSGRRADTQYF.

V gene TRBV6-1 combines with J gene TRBJ1-2; 11 nucleotides align to TRBD1. Trimming at V came to 3 bases and at J to 8 bases, leaving 5 bases not matched to a gene. The germline gives CDR1 MNHNS, CDR2 SASEGT. The CDR3 runs 14 residues. Here the CDR3 DNA reads TGTGCCAGCAGTGACCCCGGGACAGGGGGGGGCTACACCTTC. It yields the protein CASSDPGTGGGYTF.

The chain uses TRBV28 and TRBJ1-2, with TRBD1 matching over 7 bases. Germline assignment: CDR1 MDHEN and CDR2 SYDVKM. V shed 6 bases, J shed 4 bases, and the junction held 8 bases outside the gene matches. CDR3 length: 14 amino acids. The CDR3 loop reads CASRVSGQPYGYTF. The CDR3 coding sequence is TGTGCCAGCAGGGTGTCGGGACAGCCCTATGGCTACACCTTC.

This clone was recorded once. The V call is TRBV4-1, the J call TRBJ1-1; D remains ambiguous. Trimming removed 4 bases from V and 4 bases from J, with 4 bases in between. Germline assignment: CDR1 MGHRA and CDR2 YSYEKL. This CDR3 is built from 11 residues. CDR3 bases: TGCGCCAGCAGCCGAGGCACTGAAGCTTTCTTT. This translates into CASSRGTEAFF.

The V and J genes are TRBV25-1 and TRBJ2-7, with D possibly TRBD2 on 6 matching bases. Trimming took 3 bases from V and 0 from J, leaving 9 bases between them. The germline V gene encodes CDR1 MGHDK and CDR2 SYGVNS. The CDR3 totals 14 residues. As DNA, the CDR3 is TGTGCCAGCAGTGACCCCGGGGGCTCCTACGAGCAGTACTTC. Translation gives CASSDPGGSYEQYF.

The V gene is TRBV6-1, the J gene TRBJ1-1; D may be TRBD1 (6 bases). This CDR3 is built from 16 residues. CDR1 and CDR2 from the germline V gene are MNHNS and SASEGT. Trimming removed 0 bases from V and 1 base from J, with 12 bases in between. The CDR3 region has the DNA TGTGCCAGCAGTGAAGCTAACAGGGAGGGGAACACTGAAGCTTTCTTT. Protein product: CASSEANREGNTEAFF.

This chain joins TRBV5-4 and TRBJ2-3, with TRBD2 matching over 14 bases. CDR1 is SGHNT and CDR2 is YYREEE in the germline V gene (reference sequence). Germline trimming cut 3 bases from V and 5 bases from J; bases unmatched to any gene: 2. There are 15 residues in the CDR3. The CDR3 coding sequence is TGTGCCAGCAGCTATGGACTAGCGGGAGGAGATACGCAGTATTTT. Its translation is CASSYGLAGGDTQYF.

The genes are TRBV30 and TRBJ2-3, with TRBD2 matching over 8 bases. The germline CDR1 and CDR2 sequences are GTSNPN and SVGIG (reference sequence). The V segment lost 0 bases and the J segment 6 bases; nucleotides outside the gene matches: 8. The CDR3 has 15 residues. The CDR3 coding sequence is TGTGCCTGGAGTGTACCCGGGAGGGCCGTGGATACGCAGTATTTT. Translation: CAWSVPGRAVDTQYF. Full variable domain (outside the CDR3, taken from reference TRBV30 and TRBJ2-3): SQTIHQWPATLVQPVGSPLSLECTVEGTSNPNLYWYRQAAGRGLQLLFYSVGIGQISSEVPQNLSASRPQDRQFILSSKKLLLSDSGFYLCAWSVPGRAVDTQYFGPGTRLTVL.

Here the CDR3 reads CASCPGQGFGEQFF. In DNA, the CDR3 is TGCGCCAGCTGCCCGGGACAGGGATTTGGTGAGCAGTTCTTC. The chain employs TRBV10-2 and TRBJ2-1; 9 nucleotides match TRBD1. Germline CDR1 is WSHSY and CDR2 is SAAADI. The CDR3 covers 14 residues. V gave up 8 bases and J gave up 9 bases; unmatched junction bases: 11.

The chain employs TRBV27 and TRBJ1-1, with 7 bases that match TRBD1. There are 13 residues in the CDR3. Trimming at V came to 5 bases and at J to 4 bases, leaving 4 bases not matched to a gene. In germline, CDR1 is MNHEY, CDR2 SMNVEV (reference sequence). The CDR3 DNA follows: TGTGCCAGCAGTCTGCACAGGGGCACTGAAGCTTTCTTT. Encoded protein: CASSLHRGTEAFF.

The V call is TRBV7-2, the J call TRBJ2-2, with D possibly being TRBD2 (6 bases). Germline values: CDR1 SGHTA, CDR2 FQGNSA. V was pared by 11 bases and J by 6 bases, with 13 bases between. This CDR3 has 12 residues. In DNA form, the CDR3 reads TGTGCCTCTGGAGGGTTCTCCGGGGAGCTGTTTTTT. Translation: CASGGFSGELFF. Full variable domain (remainder filled in from reference TRBV7-2 and TRBJ2-2): GAGVSQSPSNKVTEKGKDVELRCDPISGHTALYWYRQSLGQGLEFLIYFQGNSAPDKSGLPSDRFSAERTGGSVSTLTIQRTQQEDSAVYLCASGGFSGELFFGEGSRLTVL.

The chain has TRBV28 and TRBJ1-3, with unresolved D. Trimming left V 3 bases short and J 10 bases short, with 10 bases between. The CDR3 extends over 12 amino acids. The germline V gene has CDR1 MDHEN and CDR2 SYDVKM. CDR3 region: CASSLIPGTIYF. The CDR3 DNA reads TGTGCCAGCAGTTTGATCCCGGGGACCATATATTTT.

This clone showed up just a few times. The rearrangement links TRBV7-2 to TRBJ2-3; D uncertain. The CDR3 runs to 14 residues. CDR1 and CDR2 (germline): SGHTA, FQGNSA. Trimming removed 0 bases at V and 3 bases at J, with 7 bases between. In nucleotides, the CDR3 is TGTGCCAGCAGCTTAGCGGGCATTACAGATACGCAGTATTTT. Encoded protein: CASSLAGITDTQYF.

The chain recombines TRBV11-3 with TRBJ2-2; TRBD2 matches 10 bases. V lost 5 bases, J lost 3 bases, and 3 bases stayed unmatched. Germline loops: CDR1 SGHNT, CDR2 YENEEA. The CDR3 sequence is 15 residues long. The CDR3 region is CASSPGLAYTGELFF. As DNA, the CDR3 is TGTGCCAGCAGCCCGGGACTAGCGTACACCGGGGAGCTGTTTTTT.

V usage is TRBV4-3 and J usage is TRBJ1-2, with 8 positions matching TRBD1. Germline V gives CDR1 LGHNA, CDR2 YSLEER. With V trimmed by 1 base and J by 3 bases, 7 bases remained unmatched. The CDR3 loop spans 16 amino acids. CDR3: CASSQVGSGGYYGYTF. The CDR3 nucleotides read TGCGCCAGCAGCCAAGTAGGATCAGGGGGCTACTATGGCTACACCTTC.

A few counts support this clone. The chain is built from TRBV10-2 and TRBJ1-2; D might be TRBD1 (5 bases). There are 13 residues in the CDR3. Trimming left V 5 bases short and J 8 bases short, with 15 bases between. Per the germline V gene, CDR1 is WSHSY and CDR2 is SAAADI. The CDR3 coding sequence is TGCGCCAGCAGTCCCTTTCAGGGCGAAGGCTACACCTTC. It encodes CASSPFQGEGYTF.

The chain is built from TRBV5-3 and TRBJ1-2; D perhaps matches TRBD1 (5 bases). TRBV5-3 is assigned to the ORF class and has an uncertain function. The CDR3 contains 14 residues. The V end lost 4 bases, the J end lost 5 bases, and 15 bases lay between the germline ends. In DNA, the CDR3 is TGTGCCAGAAGCCCCCGGGACGGAACGTATGGCTACACCTTC. The encoded protein is CARSPRDGTYGYTF.

DNA of the CDR3: TGTGCCACCAGCAGAGATGCGAGGGTAACTAATGAAAAACTGTTTTTT. This sequence encodes CATSRDARVTNEKLFF. This chain uses TRBV15 with TRBJ1-4; D is ambiguous. The germline CDR1 and CDR2 sequences are LNHNV and YYDKDF (reference sequence). CDR3 length equals 16 residues. Trimming left V 0 bases short and J 1 base short, with 9 bases between.

This clone has just a few counts. The V call is TRBV5-1, the J call TRBJ2-2; D possibly corresponds to TRBD2 (6 bases). There are 14 residues in the CDR3. The V gene's germline CDR1 is SGHRS and CDR2 YFSETQ. V lost 3 bases and J 7 bases, leaving 13 bases between the germline ends. The CDR3 nucleotides are TGCGCCAGCAGCTCCGGAGGGGCAGGCGGGGAGCTGTTTTTT. This translates into CASSSGGAGGELFF.